The 31 T cell receptor beta chains below all came from one sample that was sequenced in a study of blood T cells in healthy people across ages. Using a J-beta primer mix together with a sample-barcoded 5' primer, a second PCR was run for about 6 to 11 cycles. TCRdb re-called the 5' RACE reads through MiXCR, storing one row per CDR3 protein. The sample yields some 890,000 distinct CDR3 sequences, about 29% seen once. These data also formed part of another study, on T cells of mothers and their children.

The sample comprised blood. The receptors were sampled from a woman between 40 and 55 years old in good health.

This clonotype was recorded at least ten times. V usage is TRBV5-4 and J usage is TRBJ1-2, with D tentatively TRBD1 (5 bases). CDR3 length equals 16 residues. V was shortened by 4 bases and J by 4 bases, with 20 bases between the two germline ends. CDR1 is SGHNT, CDR2 YYREEE, per germline (reference sequence). CDR3 protein: CASSPGGESGVYGYTF. CDR3 nucleotide sequence: TGTGCCAGCAGCCCCGGGGGGGAGTCGGGGGTCTATGGCTACACCTTC.

The rearrangement joins TRBV5-1 to TRBJ2-1; D unresolved. Between the trimmed V and J ends, which lost 4 bases and 0 bases, there was a span of 17 bases. The CDR3 is made up of 17 amino acids. Germline CDR1 reads SGHRS; CDR2 reads YFSETQ. The CDR3 here is CASSDPLRLNSYNEQFF. The DNA for the CDR3 is TGCGCCAGCAGCGACCCATTGCGGTTGAACTCCTACAATGAGCAGTTCTTC.

This clonotype appeared many times. The chain links TRBV12-3 or TRBV12-4 to TRBJ2-1; D may match TRBD1 or TRBD2 (6 bases each). V gave up 10 bases and J gave up 8 bases, with 15 bases separating them. The CDR3 consists of 12 residues. Here the CDR3 DNA reads TGTGCCACCAAAGGGGGGAGCCATGAGCAGTTCTTC. Its translation is CATKGGSHEQFF.

The chain carries TRBV7-9 and TRBJ1-1; maybe TRBD1 (6 bases). Germline CDR1 is SEHNR and CDR2 is FQNEAQ (reference sequence). Trimming took 1 base from V and 4 from J, leaving 10 bases between them. The CDR3 length is 14 residues. CDR3 in amino acids: CASSLEGDGTEAFF. In DNA, the CDR3 is TGTGCCAGCAGCTTAGAGGGGGACGGCACTGAAGCTTTCTTT.

The CDR3, as DNA: TGTGCCAGCAGCGACCTCGGCAGAACGGGATCACCCCTCCACTTT. Translation: CASSDLGRTGSPLHF. The chain carries TRBV7-2 and TRBJ1-6; no clear D gene. CDR3 size: 15 residues. Germline V gene sequence: CDR1 SGHTA, CDR2 FQGNSA. V was trimmed by 5 bases and J by 10 bases, leaving 18 bases between them.

The rearrangement joins TRBV19 to TRBJ2-3; possible D gene TRBD2, 5 bases. CDR1 and CDR2 (germline): LNHDA, SQIVND (reference sequence). The CDR3 runs to 13 residues. V shed 7 bases and J shed 4 bases, with 12 bases lying between them. For the CDR3, the DNA is TGTGCCAGTAATGTTGCGGAGGCAGATACGCAGTATTTT. Translation: CASNVAEADTQYF.

This chain links TRBV7-2 with TRBJ2-1; 7 nucleotides line up with TRBD2. V shed 0 bases and J 4 bases; nucleotides not matched to a gene: 9. Germline values: CDR1 SGHTA, CDR2 FQGNSA. The CDR3 length is 17 residues. The DNA of the CDR3 is TGTGCCAGCAGCTTAGCCGGCCGGGGACTAATTTACAATGAGCAGTTCTTC. This codes for CASSLAGRGLIYNEQFF.

This clonotype has a handful of counts. The V gene is TRBV7-3, the J gene TRBJ2-1, with D perhaps matching TRBD1 or TRBD2 (6 bases each). The CDR3 loop spans 16 amino acids. V lost 1 base and J 7 bases, leaving 17 bases between the germline ends. Germline lookup yields CDR1 SGHTA and CDR2 FQGTGA. The CDR3 is CASSLINGGRGNEQFF. The CDR3 DNA sequence: TGTGCCAGCAGCTTAATTAACGGGGGCCGTGGAAATGAGCAGTTCTTC.

The chain recombines TRBV2 with TRBJ2-5, with TRBD2 matching over 9 bases. The germline V gene encodes CDR1 SNHLY and CDR2 FYNNEI. V lost 6 bases, J lost 2 bases, and 7 bases stayed unmatched. CDR3 size: 15 residues. Here the CDR3 reads CASSRSGGRQETQYF. CDR3 in DNA: TGTGCCAGCAGCCGAAGCGGGGGGAGGCAAGAGACCCAGTACTTC.

The CDR3 spells CASRSGLAIDEQFF. In DNA, the CDR3 is TGTGCCAGCAGATCTGGACTAGCTATTGATGAGCAGTTCTTC. The chain combines TRBV12-3 or TRBV12-4 with TRBJ2-1; TRBD2 matches 8 bases. The CDR3 is 14 amino acids. The V gene end was trimmed by 6 bases and the J gene end by 8 bases; junction bases not matched to a gene: 9.

At least ten counts were recorded for this clonotype. CDR3 nucleotide sequence: TGTGCCACCAGCAGAGATATGGGGGCCGGGAACGAGCAGTACTTC. This codes for CATSRDMGAGNEQYF. The rearrangement uses TRBV15 and TRBJ2-7; D perhaps matches TRBD1 (6 bases). Trimming took off 0 bases at V and 5 bases at J, with 14 bases between the two ends. The CDR3 loop spans 15 amino acids. CDR1 and CDR2 (germline): LNHNV, YYDKDF (reference sequence). Using reference TRBV15 and TRBJ2-7 for the parts outside the CDR3, the full variable domain is DAMVIQNPRYQVTQFGKPVTLSCSQTLNHNVMYWYQQKSSQAPKLLFHYYDKDFNNEADTPDNFQSRRPNTSFCFLDIRSPGLGDTAMYLCATSRDMGAGNEQYFGPGTRLTVT.

There are many counts of this clonotype. This chain connects TRBV7-2 to TRBJ2-3, with 9 bases matching TRBD1. This CDR3 spans 17 amino acids. V dropped 5 bases and J dropped 3; count of bases not matched to a gene: 12. Per the germline V gene, CDR1 is SGHTA and CDR2 is FQGNSA. In DNA, the CDR3 is TGTGCCAGCAGCCTAAGGGGACAGGGTGGTGGGACAGATACGCAGTATTTT. Amino acids: CASSLRGQGGGTDTQYF.

This clonotype has only a few counts. The rearrangement uses TRBV7-2 and TRBJ2-3; no firm D call. The V gene lost 0 bases and the J gene lost 4 bases, with 11 bases spanning the gap. Germline values: CDR1 SGHTA, CDR2 FQGNSA. CDR3 length equals 15 residues. The CDR3: CASSLAWVWADTQYF. CDR3 in DNA: TGTGCCAGCAGCTTAGCGTGGGTTTGGGCAGATACGCAGTATTTT.

This clonotype was seen a handful of times. The DNA for the CDR3 is TGTGCCAGCAGTTATGGGGCGGATTACGAGCAGTACTTC. This codes for CASSYGADYEQYF. The rearrangement joins TRBV6-2 or TRBV6-3 to TRBJ2-7, with a weak D call TRBD1 (5 bases). Deletions cut 3 bases from V and 4 bases from J, with 10 bases between. The CDR3 extends over 13 amino acids. Germline-derived CDR1 and CDR2 are MNHEY and SVGEGT.

This chain links TRBV28 with TRBJ2-1; D is possibly TRBD1 (6 bases). The V end was cut by 6 bases, the J end by 8 bases, with 20 bases between. CDR3 size: 15 residues. The germline V gene has CDR1 MDHEN and CDR2 SYDVKM. The chain's CDR3 is CASSTPGRGSDEQFF. The CDR3 nucleotides are TGTGCCAGCAGCACCCCCGGAAGGGGGTCGGATGAGCAGTTCTTC.

This clonotype occurred a few times. The CDR3: CASSVEQGFSPLHF. The CDR3 nucleotides read TGTGCCAGCAGCGTAGAACAGGGGTTTTCACCCCTCCACTTT. The chain recombines TRBV9 with TRBJ1-6, with 7 bases matching TRBD1. The junction had 3 bases not matched to a gene; V was cut back by 0 bases and J by 9 bases. The length of the CDR3 is 14 residues. Looked up from germline, CDR1 is SGDLS and CDR2 is YYNGEE.

V is TRBV7-9 and J is TRBJ1-1; TRBD1 matches at 9 bases. V lost 6 bases, J lost 0 bases, and 11 bases stayed unmatched. CDR1 and CDR2 (germline): SEHNR, FQNEAQ (reference sequence). The CDR3 runs 17 residues. CDR3 protein: CASSSDRGLGVNTEAFF. In nucleotides, the CDR3 is TGTGCCAGCAGTTCGGACAGGGGATTAGGTGTGAACACTGAAGCTTTCTTT.

The rearrangement links TRBV4-1 to TRBJ2-7, with TRBD1 matching over 8 bases. The CDR3 has 14 residues. Germline lookup yields CDR1 MGHRA and CDR2 YSYEKL. The junction had 3 bases not matched to a gene; V was cut back by 2 bases and J by 3 bases. The CDR3 is CASSQRTGNYEQYF. CDR3 nucleotide sequence: TGCGCCAGCAGCCAAAGGACAGGGAACTACGAGCAGTACTTC.

This chain uses TRBV20-1 with TRBJ1-1, with 9 bases lining up with TRBD1. V was clipped by 4 bases and J by 0 bases; unmatched bases: 12. CDR3 length: 17 residues. Germline values: CDR1 DFQATT, CDR2 SNEGSKA (reference sequence). CDR3 sequence reads: CSATHTNGQGMNTEAFF. In DNA form, the CDR3 reads TGCAGTGCTACCCACACAAATGGACAGGGGATGAACACTGAAGCTTTCTTT.

This clonotype was seen a handful of times. A clone one base away is much larger, so this may be a read error. This chain connects TRBV5-1 to TRBJ2-7, with 9 bases fitting TRBD1. CDR3 length: 15 residues. Germline CDR1 reads SGHRS; CDR2 reads YFSETQ. CDR3 coding DNA: TGCACCAGCAGCTGGGGACAGGGATCCAACTACGAGCAGTACTTC. This translates into CTSSWGQGSNYEQYF.

This clonotype has just a few counts. The chain carries TRBV28 and TRBJ1-1, with D unclear. The CDR3 has 12 residues. V was shortened by 4 bases and J by 8 bases, with 11 bases between the two germline ends. In germline, CDR1 is MDHEN, CDR2 SYDVKM. The CDR3 is CASSSSPREAFF. CDR3 nucleotides: TGTGCCAGCAGTTCATCTCCTAGGGAAGCTTTCTTT. Drawing the rest from reference TRBV28 and TRBJ1-1, the complete variable domain is DVKVTQSSRYLVKRTGEKVFLECVQDMDHENMFWYRQDPGLGLRLIYFSYDVKMKEKGDIPEGYSVSREKKERFSLILESASTNQTSMYLCASSSSPREAFFGQGTRLTVV.

About this clonotype: This could be a read error, since a much larger clone is one nucleotide away. The J gene is TRBJ2-1, the V gene TRBV7-3, with D possibly being TRBD2 (5 bases). Germline-derived CDR1 and CDR2 are SGHTA and FQGTGA. CDR3 length: 15 amino acids. CDR3 sequence reads: CASSLTTGSCNEQFF. CDR3 DNA sequence: TGTGCCAGCAGCTTAACAACGGGATCCTGCAATGAGCAGTTCTTC.

In this sample, this clonotype turned up many times. J is TRBJ2-5 and V is TRBV4-3; no clear D gene. The germline CDR1 and CDR2 sequences are LGHNA and YSLEER. V shed 0 bases and J shed 7 bases, with 15 bases lying between them. The CDR3 is made up of 15 amino acids. The CDR3 here is CASSQEYQARGTQYF. CDR3 nucleotide sequence: TGCGCCAGCAGCCAAGAGTATCAAGCTCGAGGGACCCAGTACTTC.

There are a few counts of this clonotype. This CDR3 is CASSQGLAGALSHEQYF. DNA of the CDR3: TGCGCCAGCAGCCAAGGTTTAGCGGGGGCCCTATCCCACGAGCAGTACTTC. V usage is TRBV4-1 and J usage is TRBJ2-7, with TRBD2 matching over 9 bases. With 1 base clipped from V and 5 bases from J, the junction kept 12 bases outside the gene matches. The germline V gene encodes CDR1 MGHRA and CDR2 YSYEKL. The CDR3 consists of 17 residues.

This clonotype showed up just a few times. The J gene is TRBJ1-2, the V gene TRBV3-1; D ambiguous. Trimming took off 1 base at V and 4 bases at J, with 7 bases between the two ends. Germline V gene sequence: CDR1 LGHDT, CDR2 YNNKEL (reference sequence). The CDR3 sequence is 13 residues long. CDR3 bases: TGTGCCAGCAGCCAAGCAGAAGGCTATGGCTACACCTTC. This codes for CASSQAEGYGYTF.

This chain links TRBV7-9 with TRBJ2-1, with D possibly being TRBD1 or TRBD2 (5 bases each). Trimming left V 8 bases short and J 10 bases short, with 18 bases between. The germline V gene has CDR1 SEHNR and CDR2 FQNEAQ (reference sequence). This CDR3 is built from 13 residues. CDR3 sequence (DNA): TGTGCCAGCGGCCGGGACGGTCCATACGAGCAGTTCTTC. Its protein product is CASGRDGPYEQFF.

The rearrangement uses TRBV5-1 and TRBJ2-2, with 7 bases matching TRBD2. The CDR3 has 17 residues. The trim removed 0 bases at V and 3 bases at J, leaving 8 bases unmatched. Germline V gene lookup returns CDR1 SGHRS and CDR2 YFSETQ. The CDR3 reads CASSLEARGGDTGELFF. The CDR3 bases are TGCGCCAGCAGCTTGGAGGCTCGCGGGGGTGACACCGGGGAGCTGTTTTTT.

This clonotype is classed as medium-sized. The CDR3 DNA reads as TGTGCCAGCTCTCGGGACGGGGGTGAGCAGTTCTTC. Protein product: CASSRDGGEQFF. The chain uses TRBV18 and TRBJ2-1; D possibly corresponds to TRBD2 (6 bases). The V gene's germline CDR1 is KGHSH and CDR2 LQKENI. V was clipped by 6 bases and J by 9 bases, with 12 bases between them. The CDR3 covers 12 residues. The whole variable domain, filled in from reference TRBV18 and TRBJ2-1, reads NAGVMQNPRHLVRRRGQEARLRCSPMKGHSHVYWYRQLPEEGLKFMVYLQKENIIDESGMPKERFSAEFPKEGPSILRIQQVVRGDSAAYFCASSRDGGEQFFGPGTRLTVL.

The chain employs TRBV20-1 and TRBJ1-1, with D perhaps TRBD1 (6 bases). CDR3 length: 14 residues. CDR1 and CDR2 (germline): DFQATT, SNEGSKA (reference sequence). V lost 1 base and J lost 1, with 10 bases in between. Here the CDR3 reads CSARVGAANTEAFF. The DNA of the CDR3 is TGCAGTGCTAGAGTGGGGGCAGCGAACACTGAAGCTTTCTTT.

The chain combines TRBV29-1 with TRBJ1-5, with D perhaps matching TRBD1 (5 bases). CDR3 length equals 14 residues. V lost 5 bases and J 5 bases, leaving 16 bases between the germline ends. Germline assignment: CDR1 SQVTM and CDR2 ANQGSEA. DNA for the CDR3: TGCAGCGTTCGAGCGGGGCAGCCCGATCAGCCCCAGCATTTT. Translation: CSVRAGQPDQPQHF.

This clonotype was observed a handful of times. The J gene is TRBJ1-1, the V gene TRBV6-2 or TRBV6-3; the D is unclear. The CDR3 sequence is 13 residues long. With 5 bases removed from V and 5 bases from J, the gap between germline ends came to 12 bases. CDR1 MNHEY and CDR2 SVGEGT come from the germline V gene. CDR3: CASSGSQVTEAFF. The CDR3 bases are TGTGCCAGCAGTGGCAGCCAGGTGACTGAAGCTTTCTTT.